The clone carrying this T cell receptor beta chain is labeled as medium-sized. The data were obtained in a study of metastatic and nonmetastatic thyroid tumors. On the study more broadly: The study looked at repertoires side by side in blood and in tumor or nodule tissue from malignant and benign thyroid patients.

Via MiXCR, TCRdb re-called the PCR reads. The sample yields 20,000 to 25,000 clones, 12% seen once. Not a single patient had been given any form of treatment at any point before undergoing thyroid surgery. The receptor was isolated from a male donor with papillary thyroid cancer or a benign thyroid nodule (not recorded which). Some clones in this sample may be carry-over from other donors' samples. Input material: blood.

The CDR3, as DNA: TGTGCCAGCAGTTCGGGCGGGCGCACAGATACGCAGTATTTT. Its translation: CASSSGGRTDTQYF. The rearrangement uses TRBV12-3 or TRBV12-4 and TRBJ2-3; D is perhaps TRBD2 (5 bases). The germline V and J ends were trimmed by 4 bases and 1 base, with 9 bases remaining between them. The CDR3 totals 14 residues.